The rows below give T cell receptor beta chains drawn from one sample of a study of OX40 agonist ivuxolimab in advanced cancers. The repertoire was sequenced with immunoSEQ multiplex PCR; TCRdb's copy has only in-frame clones and lacks some. Of fewer than 90,000 clones in the sample, around 91% are singletons; the top ten hold under 0.4%. Sample: CD4+ or CD8+ T cells sorted from blood, taken in a trial of the OX40 agonist ivuxolimab. The receptors shown here come from an adult with an advanced solid tumor such as melanoma, head and neck, liver or kidney cancer. The CDR3 runs from the conserved cysteine through the conserved F or W. A D gene is named only where the DNA matches it firmly. Clone size appears in some rows only: once, few, many, or a class for an expanded clone.

CASSPRGGSSYNEQFF TGTGCCAGCAGCCCCCGGGGCGGGAGCTCCTACAATGAGCAGTTCTTC TRBJ2-1 NA 16 TRBV11-3 TRBD2
CASSIDGSMNTEAFF TGTGCCAGTAGTATAGATGGCAGCATGAACACTGAAGCTTTCTTT TRBJ1-1 medium-sized 15 TRBV19 NA
CATSSRQPWNTGELFF TGTGCCACCAGCAGCCGACAGCCCTGGAACACCGGGGAGCTGTTTTTT TRBJ2-2 NA 16 TRBV15 NA
CASSPLGNEQFF TGTGCCAGCTCACCATTGGGGAATGAGCAGTTCTTC TRBJ2-1 NA 12 TRBV18 NA
CASSPSGTDTQYF TGTGCCAGCAGTCCTTCCGGGACAGATACGCAGTATTTT TRBJ2-3 NA 13 TRBV7-9 NA
CASSGQGNTIYF TGTGCCAGCAGCGGACAGGGAAACACCATATATTTT TRBJ1-3 NA 12 TRBV9 NA
CASSQEGPKVYEKLFF TGCGCCAGCAGCCAAGAGGGGCCTAAGGTTTACGAAAAACTGTTTTTT TRBJ1-4 NA 16 TRBV4-1 NA
CASSTDGPNYGYTF TGTGCCAGCTCGACGGACGGACCTAACTATGGCTACACCTTC TRBJ1-2 NA 14 TRBV18 NA
CASSQEGGLAGYEQFF TGTGCCAGCAGCCAAGAAGGGGGACTAGCGGGTTATGAGCAGTTCTTC TRBJ2-1 NA 16 TRBV4-2 TRBD2
CASSFPGTGQNTQYF TGTGCCAGCAGTTTCCCTGGGACAGGTCAAAATACGCAGTATTTT TRBJ2-3 NA 15 TRBV28 TRBD1
CASSRPGAYEQYF TGTGCCAGCAGCCGACCCGGAGCCTACGAGCAGTACTTC TRBJ2-7 NA 13 TRBV28 NA
CASSYQAGTDFYGYTF TGTGCCAGCAGCTACCAAGCCGGGACAGACTTCTATGGCTACACCTTC TRBJ1-2 NA 16 TRBV5-5 TRBD1
CASSLLGQGGKDTQYF TGTGCCAGCAGTCTCCTCGGACAGGGAGGGAAAGATACGCAGTATTTT TRBJ2-3 NA 16 TRBV27 NA
CASSQGATYEQYF TGTGCCAGCAGTCAGGGGGCAACCTACGAGCAGTACTTC TRBJ2-7 NA 13 TRBV6-5 TRBD1
CASSERTDSTGELFF TGTGCCAGCAGCGAAAGGACAGACAGCACCGGGGAGCTGTTTTTT TRBJ2-2 NA 15 TRBV7-7 NA
CASSSTGTGHYEQYF TGTGCCAGCAGCTCGACCGGGACTGGACACTACGAGCAGTACTTC TRBJ2-7 NA 15 TRBV11-3 NA
CASRSSGGSYEQYF TGTGCCAGCAGGTCATCAGGGGGCTCCTACGAGCAGTACTTC TRBJ2-7 NA 14 TRBV14 TRBD1
CASSIALRAGSYNEQFF TGTGCCAGTAGTATAGCCCTCCGGGCGGGTTCCTACAATGAGCAGTTCTTC TRBJ2-1 NA 17 TRBV19 NA
CAISPGVAGANTGELFF TGTGCCATCAGTCCGGGGGTAGCGGGAGCGAACACCGGGGAGCTGTTTTTT TRBJ2-2 NA 17 TRBV10-3 TRBD2
CASRLAGVSADTQYF TGCGCCAGCAGACTAGCGGGAGTATCCGCAGATACGCAGTATTTT TRBJ2-3 NA 15 TRBV10-2 TRBD2
CASRGDETEAFF TGTGCCAGCAGGGGGGACGAAACAGAAGCTTTCTTT TRBJ1-1 few 12 TRBV6-6 NA
CASSLGQGTNTGELFF TGTGCCAGCAGCTTAGGACAGGGGACGAACACCGGGGAGCTGTTTTTT TRBJ2-2 NA 16 TRBV7-7 TRBD1
CASAYSGNTIYF TGTGCCAGCGCCTACTCTGGAAACACCATATATTTT TRBJ1-3 NA 12 TRBV19 NA
CASSLWTGNTEAFF TGCGCCAGCAGCCTATGGACGGGGAACACTGAAGCTTTCTTT TRBJ1-1 NA 14 TRBV5-1 NA
CASSTLGTSGDNEQFF TGTGCCAGTAGTACACTAGGGACTAGCGGGGACAATGAGCAGTTCTTC TRBJ2-1 NA 16 TRBV19 TRBD2
CAWSRGDTSSYEQYF TGTGCCTGGAGTCGGGGGGACACAAGCTCCTACGAGCAGTACTTC TRBJ2-7 once 15 TRBV30 NA
CAWRIAALSYNEQFF TGTGCCTGGAGGATAGCGGCCCTCTCCTACAATGAGCAGTTCTTC TRBJ2-1 NA 15 TRBV30 NA
CASSLLAGGRETQYF TGTGCCAGCAGCTTGCTAGCGGGAGGGCGAGAGACCCAGTACTTC TRBJ2-5 NA 15 TRBV5-4 TRBD2
CASSLSRQGARKLFF TGTGCCAGCAGTTTGTCACGTCAGGGGGCAAGAAAACTGTTTTTT TRBJ1-4 NA 15 TRBV27 TRBD1
CASSLRALSYEQYF TGTGCCAGCAGCTTACGAGCTCTCTCCTACGAGCAGTACTTC TRBJ2-7 once 14 TRBV7-8 NA
CASSFRTGTGNTEAFF TGCGCCAGCAGCTTTCGGACCGGGACAGGTAACACTGAAGCTTTCTTT TRBJ1-1 NA 16 TRBV5-1 TRBD1
CASFRQGGMNTEAFF TGTGCCAGCTTCCGACAGGGGGGGATGAACACTGAAGCTTTCTTT TRBJ1-1 NA 15 TRBV5-5 TRBD1
CASRGNTEAFF TGTGCCAGCAGGGGGAACACTGAAGCTTTCTTT TRBJ1-1 NA 11 TRBV19 NA
CASSLEGAGAYEQYF TGTGCCAGCAGCTTAGAAGGGGCGGGAGCCTACGAGCAGTACTTC TRBJ2-7 NA 15 TRBV7-6 TRBD2
CASSLRASLTYNEQFF TGCGCCAGCAGCTTGAGGGCTAGCCTAACCTACAATGAGCAGTTCTTC TRBJ2-1 NA 16 TRBV5-1 NA
CASSERPNTGELFF TGCGCCAGCAGTGAACGCCCGAACACCGGGGAGCTGTTTTTT TRBJ2-2 NA 14 TRBV10-1 NA
CASSPSGQGASNTEAFF TGTGCCAGCAGTCCTTCGGGACAGGGGGCTTCGAACACTGAAGCTTTCTTT TRBJ1-1 NA 17 TRBV28 TRBD1
CASSFKWDRGWYGYTF TGTGCCAGCAGTTTTAAGTGGGACAGGGGGTGGTATGGCTACACCTTC TRBJ1-2 NA 16 TRBV27 TRBD1
CATGQNYEQYF TGTGCCACCGGACAGAACTACGAGCAGTACTTC TRBJ2-7 once 11 TRBV19 NA
CASSRTGQGGNTEAFF TGCGCCAGCAGCAGGACCGGTCAAGGGGGAAACACTGAAGCTTTCTTT TRBJ1-1 once 16 TRBV5-1 NA
CASTQAGVSYNEQFF TGCGCCAGCACCCAAGCGGGGGTCTCCTACAATGAGCAGTTCTTC TRBJ2-1 NA 15 TRBV4-1 TRBD2
CAISVPGQDRDYGYTF TGTGCCATCAGCGTCCCGGGACAGGATCGGGACTATGGCTACACCTTC TRBJ1-2 NA 16 TRBV10-3 TRBD1
CASSLWQGALNTEAFF TGTGCCAGCAGCTTGTGGCAGGGGGCACTGAACACTGAAGCTTTCTTT TRBJ1-1 NA 16 TRBV5-8 TRBD1
CASSTGTATDTQYF TGTGCCAGTAGTACGGGGACAGCCACAGATACGCAGTATTTT TRBJ2-3 NA 14 TRBV19 TRBD1
CASSLLGGIAKNIQYF TGTGCCAGCAGCTTATTAGGCGGGATAGCCAAAAACATTCAGTACTTC TRBJ2-4 NA 16 TRBV7-2 NA
CASSLETGIGQPQHF TGTGCCAGCAGCTTAGAAACAGGGATAGGCCAGCCCCAGCATTTT TRBJ1-5 NA 15 TRBV7-9 NA